Reported below is one TCR beta chain. Sequenced by immunoSEQ multiplex PCR; TCRdb stores in-frame clones only, minus some. The table has roughly 410,000 clones, about 96% seen once. V gave up 2 bases and J gave up 5 bases, with 6 bases separating them. The length of the CDR3 is 12 residues. The germline V gene has CDR1 SGHVS and CDR2 FNYEAQ. The sample belongs to a study of shared clonotypes between healthy human individuals. The source of this sequence is a man younger than 40 in good health. The V and J genes are TRBV7-6 and TRBJ2-5; D not certain. Source material: memory CD8+ T cells sorted from blood. Noted subset: CD45RO+ cells pooled with CCR7-negative TemRA cells. CDR3 nucleotide sequence: TGTGCCAGCAGCTTACACCGGGAGACCCAGTACTTC. Its translation: CASSLHRETQYF.